One and the same sample provided the 17 T cell receptor beta chains below, sequenced in a study of spatial heterogeneity in lung cancer. TCRdb re-called the 5' RACE reads through MiXCR, storing one row per CDR3 protein. Seen here are approximately 52,000 distinct CDR3 sequences, around 6.7% observed once, and the top ten hold approximately 2.9%. This sample's time point: sample taken at primary tumor resection. Sequencing was performed on whole RNA extracted from tumor and nontumor lung tissue, or from frozen PBMC, and the material was left unsorted. Sequences were derived from PBMCs, sampled at surgery. These receptors were taken from a female donor with early-stage non-small cell lung cancer.

This rearrangement joins TRBV5-7 to TRBJ1-2; D is perhaps TRBD1 (5 bases). TRBV5-7 is recorded as an ORF, its role being uncertain. CDR3 length: 14 amino acids. The germline V and J ends were trimmed by 1 base and 10 bases, with 17 bases remaining between them. The CDR3 region is CASSLIPTGRHYTF. The CDR3 DNA is TGTGCCAGCAGCTTGATTCCCACAGGAAGACACTACACCTTC.

This clonotype was found many times. The chain couples TRBV29-1 to TRBJ2-5, with D uncertain. The CDR3 consists of 12 residues. V was clipped by 6 bases and J by 4 bases, with 12 bases between them. In germline, CDR1 is SQVTM, CDR2 ANQGSEA. The CDR3 DNA sequence: TGCAGCGTCCCAGGCGTTGGAGAGACCCAGTACTTC. Its protein product is CSVPGVGETQYF. Drawing the rest from reference TRBV29-1 and TRBJ2-5, the complete variable domain is SAVISQKPSRDICQRGTSLTIQCQVDSQVTMMFWYRQQPGQSLTLIATANQGSEATYESGFVIDKFPISRPNLTFSTLTVSNMSPEDSSIYLCSVPGVGETQYFGPGTRLLVL.

There are many counts of this clonotype. This chain links TRBV2 with TRBJ2-5; 8 bases line up with TRBD1. Trimming at V came to 8 bases and at J to 5 bases, leaving 4 bases not matched to a gene. Germline-derived CDR1 and CDR2 are SNHLY and FYNNEI. This CDR3 is 12 amino acids long. The CDR3 nucleotides are TGTGCCAGCGAGGGACAGGCGGAGACCCAGTACTTC. As protein: CASEGQAETQYF.

The chain's CDR3 is CASRADRVGAEAFF. CDR3 DNA sequence: TGTGCCAGCAGAGCAGACAGGGTTGGAGCTGAAGCTTTCTTT. The chain combines TRBV2 with TRBJ1-1; 7 nucleotides match TRBD1. V trimming: 6 bases; J trimming: 6 bases; junction bases outside the gene matches: 10. The germline gives CDR1 SNHLY, CDR2 FYNNEI. The CDR3 runs to 14 residues. The variable domain in full, with the rest retrieved from reference TRBV2 and TRBJ1-1, is EPEVTQTPSHQVTQMGQEVILRCVPISNHLYFYWYRQILGQKVEFLVSFYNNEISEKSEIFDDQFSVERPDGSNFTLKIRSTKLEDSAMYFCASRADRVGAEAFFGQGTRLTVV.

This clonotype has more than one count but fewer than ten. This rearrangement joins TRBV20-1 to TRBJ2-3; D is perhaps TRBD1 (6 bases). Deletions cut 3 bases from V and 12 bases from J, with 13 bases between. From germline, CDR1 is DFQATT and CDR2 SNEGSKA (reference sequence). The length of the CDR3 is 11 residues. The CDR3 sequence is CSARTDSLQYF. As DNA, the CDR3 is TGCAGTGCTAGGACGGACAGTCTACAGTATTTT.

There are a few counts of this clonotype. The rearrangement links TRBV7-9 to TRBJ2-1, with a weak D call TRBD1 (5 bases). There are 15 residues in the CDR3. V lost 2 bases to trimming and J lost 5 bases, with 13 bases between them. The germline V gene encodes CDR1 SEHNR and CDR2 FQNEAQ (reference sequence). CDR3 in amino acids: CASSLLGRINNEQFF. CDR3 nucleotides: TGTGCCAGCAGCTTATTGGGGCGGATCAACAATGAGCAGTTCTTC.

At least ten counts were recorded for this clonotype. Written as DNA, the CDR3 is TGCGCCAGCAGCTTTCGGACGGAGTCCTACGAGCAGTACTTC. Its translation is CASSFRTESYEQYF. The chain has TRBV5-1 and TRBJ2-7; D ambiguous. Between the trimmed V and J ends, which lost 2 bases and 1 base, there was a span of 10 bases. Germline assignment: CDR1 SGHRS and CDR2 YFSETQ. CDR3 size: 14 residues.

This clonotype was found many times. V and J are TRBV6-2 or TRBV6-3 and TRBJ2-5; the D is unclear. The ends were cut back, 10 bases at V and 7 bases at J, with 13 bases in the middle. This CDR3 has 11 residues. Per the germline V gene, CDR1 is MNHEY and CDR2 is SVGEGT. CDR3 bases: TGTGCCACCCATTCATGGGGGACCCAGTACTTC. Its protein product is CATHSWGTQYF.

The CDR3 spells CASSYPYNEQFF. The CDR3 DNA is TGTGCCAGCAGTTACCCCTACAATGAGCAGTTCTTC. The chain recombines TRBV12-3 or TRBV12-4 with TRBJ2-1; no definite D call. V was shortened by 4 bases and J by 2 bases, with 3 bases between the two germline ends. The CDR3 covers 12 residues.

This clonotype came up many times. This chain joins TRBV4-1 and TRBJ2-1; 8 positions agree with TRBD1. Trimming took 0 bases from V and 7 from J; bases not matched to a gene: 11. CDR1 and CDR2 (germline): MGHRA, YSYEKL. This CDR3 spans 17 amino acids. The DNA of the CDR3 is TGCGCCAGCAGCCAAGATCGTCTCATTAACAGGGGGAATGAGCAGTTCTTC. Translation: CASSQDRLINRGNEQFF.

In its sample, this clonotype was seen many times. This rearrangement joins TRBV7-8 to TRBJ2-3, with a tentative D call TRBD2 (6 bases). This CDR3 has 14 residues. In germline, CDR1 is SGHVS, CDR2 FQNEAQ. The V gene lost 5 bases and the J gene lost 3 bases, with 12 bases spanning the gap. The CDR3 DNA is TGTGCCAGCAGCCTAGGGAGGAGGACAGATACGCAGTATTTT. Translated, it gives CASSLGRRTDTQYF.

The J gene is TRBJ1-4, the V gene TRBV29-1; D perhaps matches TRBD1 (6 bases). Germline V CDR1 and CDR2: SQVTM, ANQGSEA. The CDR3 runs 14 residues. The V end was cut by 6 bases, the J end by 6 bases, with 17 bases between. The CDR3 is CSVRAGAGDEKLFF. The CDR3 region has the DNA TGCAGCGTGCGAGCGGGGGCTGGTGATGAAAAACTGTTTTTT.

This clonotype was seen at least ten times. The rearrangement joins TRBV4-1 to TRBJ2-5; D not resolved. The V end was cut by 4 bases, the J end by 5 bases, with 8 bases between. From germline, CDR1 is MGHRA and CDR2 YSYEKL. This CDR3 region has 12 residues. The DNA of the CDR3 is TGCGCCAGCAGCCCATCTTCGGAGACCCAGTACTTC. This gives the protein CASSPSSETQYF.

This clonotype showed up many times. V usage is TRBV28 and J usage is TRBJ2-3, with a weak D call TRBD1 (6 bases). CDR1 is MDHEN, CDR2 SYDVKM, per germline. The CDR3 has 16 amino acids. V was pared by 1 base and J by 6 bases, with 17 bases between. CDR3 loop: CASSLLQGSLEDTQYF. DNA for the CDR3: TGTGCCAGCAGTTTATTGCAGGGGTCTTTGGAGGATACGCAGTATTTT.

This clonotype was counted ten times or more. The chain uses TRBV5-1 and TRBJ2-7; 8 bases are a match to TRBD1. This CDR3 contains 15 residues. Germline assignment: CDR1 SGHRS and CDR2 YFSETQ. V shed 0 bases, J shed 3 bases, and the junction held 5 bases outside the gene matches. The CDR3: CASSLAGTGYYEQYF. In nucleotides, the CDR3 is TGCGCCAGCAGCTTGGCCGGGACAGGATACTACGAGCAGTACTTC.

This clonotype came up a few times. V and J are TRBV28 and TRBJ2-3, with 8 bases aligning to TRBD2. CDR1 MDHEN and CDR2 SYDVKM come from the germline V gene. V shed 4 bases and J 2 bases; nucleotides not matched to a gene: 14. The CDR3 covers 18 residues. The CDR3 bases are TGTGCCAGCAGTTCGCCCGGCCCCACGGGACTAGACACAGATACGCAGTATTTT. Translated: CASSSPGPTGLDTDTQYF.

This clonotype was found many times. V usage is TRBV9 and J usage is TRBJ2-2, with D hard to call. Germline-derived CDR1 and CDR2 are SGDLS and YYNGEE. The CDR3 contains 12 residues. V dropped 5 bases and J dropped 9 bases, with 11 bases sitting between them. The CDR3, as DNA: TGTGCCAGCAGTGGTAATGACAGGGAGCTGTTTTTT. Translation gives CASSGNDRELFF.